This TCR beta chain was sequenced in a study of neoadjuvant anti-PD-1 for oral cavity cancer. Assay used: immunoSEQ multiplex PCR; TCRdb lists only in-frame clones, some missing. Of over 10,000 clones in the sample, over 60% were seen once. V lost 9 bases and J lost 3, with 11 bases in between. The germline CDR1 and CDR2 sequences are LNHDA and SQIVND (reference sequence). The CDR3 contains 13 residues. This receptor was obtained from a person between 40 and 85 years old with oral cavity squamous cell carcinoma. The material was PBMCs, obtained before nivolumab (anti-PD-1) treatment. This chain connects TRBV19 to TRBJ2-2; maybe TRBD2 (5 bases). CDR3: CASEERDTGELFF. In nucleotides, the CDR3 is TGTGCCAGCGAAGAGAGGGACACCGGGGAGCTGTTTTTT.